This paragraph covers one T cell receptor (beta chain) sequence. The table came from immunoSEQ multiplex PCR; TCRdb's copy has only in-frame clones and leaves some out. The repertoire holds around 70,000 clones, with about 80% as singletons. This entry comes from a study of radiotherapy plus CTLA-4 blockade in lung cancer. Trimming cost V 5 bases and J 2 bases; bases outside gene matches: 12. The CDR3 is made up of 16 amino acids. CDR1 and CDR2 from the germline V gene are SGHTA and FQGTGA. The chain is built from TRBV7-3 and TRBJ2-7; 7 bases are a match to TRBD2. This TCR came from a human donor with non-small cell lung cancer who had a partial response to radiotherapy plus ipilimumab. The sequencing used peripheral blood, collected from a patient treated with radiotherapy plus ipilimumab. Written as DNA, the CDR3 is TGTGCCAGCAGCCCACGGAGCGGGGATCGTACCTACGAGCAGTACTTC. It yields the protein CASSPRSGDRTYEQYF.